A selection of T cell receptor beta chains follows, all from one sample in a study of regulatory T cells in long-lasting Graves disease. Using its own MiXCR run on the multiplex PCR reads, TCRdb lists one record per CDR3 protein. The table has 250,000 to 400,000 distinct CDR3 sequences, about 20% seen once; the top ten hold around 36%. Sequences were derived from peripheral blood mononuclear cells (PBMCs), sampled at new diagnosis, from a patient treated with antithyroid drugs. These receptors were collected from a female donor with Graves disease. Both conserved end residues are part of each CDR3. Fields, in order: CDR3 length, V gene, clone size, D gene, J gene, CDR3 protein, CDR3 DNA. A D gene is named only where the DNA matches it firmly. Where a row states a size, it is once, few, many or the class of an expanded clone; other rows omit it.

CDR3 length: 15; V gene: TRBV10-3; clone size: many; D gene: NA; J gene: TRBJ2-6; CDR3 protein: CAISLETSGANVLTF; CDR3 DNA: TGTGCCATCAGCCTTGAAACCTCTGGGGCCAACGTCCTGACTTTC
CDR3 length: 14; V gene: TRBV5-8; clone size: NA; D gene: NA; J gene: TRBJ1-1; CDR3 protein: CASKNREMNTEAFF; CDR3 DNA: TGTGCCAGTAAGAACAGGGAGATGAACACTGAAGCTTTCTTT
CDR3 length: 13; V gene: TRBV29-1; clone size: NA; D gene: TRBD1; J gene: TRBJ2-7; CDR3 protein: CSVEAGRGLEQYF; CDR3 DNA: TGCAGCGTTGAAGCTGGCAGGGGGCTCGAGCAGTACTTC
CDR3 length: 16; V gene: TRBV18; clone size: few; D gene: NA; J gene: TRBJ2-1; CDR3 protein: CASSPLVGGTYNEQFF; CDR3 DNA: TGTGCCAGCTCACCACTGGTAGGGGGGACCTACAATGAGCAGTTCTTC
CDR3 length: 14; V gene: TRBV10-3; clone size: many; D gene: TRBD1; J gene: TRBJ2-7; CDR3 protein: CAISPRQGSYEQYF; CDR3 DNA: TGTGCCATCAGCCCACGACAGGGTTCCTACGAGCAGTACTTC
CDR3 length: 15; V gene: TRBV2; clone size: NA; D gene: NA; J gene: TRBJ1-3; CDR3 protein: CASTTGPSSGNTIYF; CDR3 DNA: TGTGCCAGCACCACGGGACCGTCCTCTGGAAACACCATATATTTT
CDR3 length: 15; V gene: TRBV2; clone size: many; D gene: NA; J gene: TRBJ2-6; CDR3 protein: CASRPEPSGANVLTF; CDR3 DNA: TGTGCCAGCAGACCTGAACCGTCTGGGGCCAACGTCCTGACTTTC
CDR3 length: 12; V gene: TRBV6-1; clone size: many; D gene: NA; J gene: TRBJ2-7; CDR3 protein: CASSETLDEQYF; CDR3 DNA: TGTGCCAGCAGTGAAACCCTCGACGAGCAGTACTTC
CDR3 length: 14; V gene: TRBV25-1; clone size: many; D gene: TRBD1; J gene: TRBJ1-2; CDR3 protein: CASSRIGDRDGYTF; CDR3 DNA: TGTGCCAGCAGTCGAATTGGGGACAGGGATGGCTACACCTTC
CDR3 length: 15; V gene: TRBV28; clone size: many; D gene: NA; J gene: TRBJ2-1; CDR3 protein: CASSYRDLEVDEQFF; CDR3 DNA: TGTGCCAGCAGCTACCGGGACTTAGAAGTAGATGAGCAGTTCTTC
CDR3 length: 16; V gene: TRBV12-3/TRBV12-4; clone size: NA; D gene: NA; J gene: TRBJ1-4; CDR3 protein: CASSLRTRGTNENLCF; CDR3 DNA: TGTGCCAGCAGCCTAAGGACACGGGGGACTAATGAAAATCTGTGTTTT
CDR3 length: 17; V gene: TRBV11-3; clone size: many; D gene: NA; J gene: TRBJ2-3; CDR3 protein: CASSLGLFGQYTDTQYF; CDR3 DNA: TGTGCCAGCAGCTTGGGATTGTTTGGCCAGTACACAGATACGCAGTATTTT
CDR3 length: 15; V gene: TRBV19; clone size: many; D gene: NA; J gene: TRBJ1-4; CDR3 protein: CASSIADSPNEKLFF; CDR3 DNA: TGTGCCAGTAGTATAGCCGACAGCCCTAATGAAAAACTGTTTTTT
CDR3 length: 15; V gene: TRBV3-1; clone size: NA; D gene: NA; J gene: TRBJ1-6; CDR3 protein: CASSLTDSYNSPLHF; CDR3 DNA: TGTGCCAGCAGCCTCACAGACAGCTATAATTCACCCCTCCACTTT
CDR3 length: 17; V gene: TRBV11-3; clone size: few; D gene: TRBD2; J gene: TRBJ2-2; CDR3 protein: CASSHPRVAGGVGELFF; CDR3 DNA: TGTGCCAGCAGCCACCCGAGGGTAGCGGGAGGGGTCGGGGAGCTGTTTTTT
CDR3 length: 15; V gene: TRBV28; clone size: many; D gene: TRBD1; J gene: TRBJ2-7; CDR3 protein: CASSFRDRGLDEQYF; CDR3 DNA: TGTGCCAGCAGTTTCCGGGACAGGGGGCTTGACGAGCAGTACTTC
CDR3 length: 15; V gene: TRBV27; clone size: few; D gene: TRBD1; J gene: TRBJ1-6; CDR3 protein: CASSINRGGNSPLHF; CDR3 DNA: TGTGCCAGCAGTATTAACAGGGGAGGTAATTCACCCCTCCACTTT
CDR3 length: 13; V gene: TRBV20-1; clone size: many; D gene: TRBD1; J gene: TRBJ2-7; CDR3 protein: CSAREGQDYEQYF; CDR3 DNA: TGCAGTGCTAGAGAAGGACAGGACTACGAGCAGTACTTC
CDR3 length: 15; V gene: TRBV7-8; clone size: many; D gene: NA; J gene: TRBJ1-3; CDR3 protein: CASSLQSRPGNTIYF; CDR3 DNA: TGTGCCAGCAGCTTACAATCGCGGCCTGGAAACACCATATATTTT
CDR3 length: 17; V gene: TRBV11-3; clone size: many; D gene: TRBD2; J gene: TRBJ2-1; CDR3 protein: CASSSFLLAGAFNEQFF; CDR3 DNA: TGTGCCAGCAGCTCCTTTCTTCTAGCGGGAGCCTTCAATGAGCAGTTCTTC
CDR3 length: 14; V gene: TRBV28; clone size: few; D gene: NA; J gene: TRBJ1-4; CDR3 protein: CASSLGYAGEKLFF; CDR3 DNA: TGTGCCAGCAGTTTAGGGTACGCGGGTGAAAAACTGTTTTTT
CDR3 length: 13; V gene: TRBV29-1; clone size: few; D gene: NA; J gene: TRBJ2-1; CDR3 protein: CSVLIGGAPSQFF; CDR3 DNA: TGCAGCGTCCTTATCGGCGGGGCCCCTTCACAGTTCTTC
CDR3 length: 14; V gene: TRBV25-1; clone size: many; D gene: NA; J gene: TRBJ1-1; CDR3 protein: CASSDGIVNTEAFF; CDR3 DNA: TGTGCCAGCAGTGACGGGATCGTGAACACTGAAGCTTTCTTT
CDR3 length: 15; V gene: TRBV5-1; clone size: few; D gene: TRBD2; J gene: TRBJ2-2; CDR3 protein: CASSMTSGTTGELFF; CDR3 DNA: TGCGCCAGCAGCATGACTAGCGGGACAACCGGGGAGCTGTTTTTT
CDR3 length: 17; V gene: TRBV28; clone size: NA; D gene: NA; J gene: TRBJ2-4; CDR3 protein: CASSSPGENRAKNIQYF; CDR3 DNA: TGTGCCAGCAGTTCCCCGGGTGAGAACCGAGCCAAAAACATTCAGTACTTC
CDR3 length: 19; V gene: TRBV6-5; clone size: many; D gene: TRBD1; J gene: TRBJ1-2; CDR3 protein: CASSYSQLTGAPRYAGYTF; CDR3 DNA: TGTGCCAGCAGTTACTCGCAGCTGACAGGGGCTCCACGGTATGCTGGCTACACCTTC
CDR3 length: 14; V gene: TRBV2; clone size: many; D gene: NA; J gene: TRBJ2-3; CDR3 protein: CASRPTANTDTQYF; CDR3 DNA: TGTGCCAGCAGGCCAACAGCCAACACAGATACGCAGTATTTT
CDR3 length: 14; V gene: TRBV20-1; clone size: NA; D gene: TRBD2; J gene: TRBJ2-7; CDR3 protein: CSARVPGGGPGQYF; CDR3 DNA: TGCAGTGCTAGAGTCCCCGGGGGGGGGCCCGGGCAGTACTTC
CDR3 length: 12; V gene: TRBV28; clone size: many; D gene: NA; J gene: TRBJ2-7; CDR3 protein: CASKGSNYEQYF; CDR3 DNA: TGTGCCAGCAAGGGTAGCAACTACGAGCAGTACTTC
CDR3 length: 15; V gene: TRBV24-1; clone size: many; D gene: NA; J gene: TRBJ2-4; CDR3 protein: CATSDSRETRDIQYF; CDR3 DNA: TGTGCCACCAGTGATTCGAGGGAGACGAGGGACATTCAGTACTTC
CDR3 length: 15; V gene: TRBV6-1; clone size: many; D gene: TRBD1; J gene: TRBJ2-7; CDR3 protein: CASSDRDRLSYEQYF; CDR3 DNA: TGTGCCAGCAGTGACCGGGACAGACTATCCTACGAGCAGTACTTC
CDR3 length: 15; V gene: TRBV27; clone size: many; D gene: TRBD2; J gene: TRBJ2-1; CDR3 protein: CASSARGAGLHEQFF; CDR3 DNA: TGTGCCAGCAGTGCCAGAGGAGCGGGACTCCATGAGCAGTTCTTC
CDR3 length: 15; V gene: TRBV27; clone size: many; D gene: TRBD1; J gene: TRBJ2-6; CDR3 protein: CASSPGGAGANVLTF; CDR3 DNA: TGTGCCAGCAGCCCAGGGGGCGCTGGGGCCAACGTCCTGACTTTC
CDR3 length: 12; V gene: TRBV14; clone size: NA; D gene: NA; J gene: TRBJ1-4; CDR3 protein: CASSQDDEKLFF; CDR3 DNA: TGTGCCAGCAGCCAAGATGATGAAAAACTGTTTTTT